This T cell receptor beta chain was obtained from a study of Ad26.COV2.S vaccination and SARS-CoV-2 variants. At the level of the study: Administration of Ad26.COV2.S was intramuscular, either once or twice 56 days apart. Study conclusions and caveats: Those who received the vaccine showed greater spike-specific TCR breadth than those given placebo. Vaccine and placebo recipients had comparable breadth of non-spike TCRs.

The method was immunoSEQ multiplex PCR; TCRdb's version includes in-frame clones alone and lacks a portion of them. The sample lists 350,000 to 450,000 clones, roughly 85% occurring once. This sample's treatment: around 19 received Ad26.COV2.S at low or high dose, single or two shots; roughly 5 received placebo; per-sample allocation not given. Material that was analyzed had been drawn on day 63 after the first vaccine or placebo injection. An Ad26 vector expressing Wuhan-strain SARS-CoV-2 spike served as the vaccine. Trimming left V 4 bases short and J 3 bases short, with 13 bases between. CDR1 and CDR2 from the germline V gene are SGHDT and YYEEEE. This CDR3 is 14 amino acids long. About this clone itself: As yet, its antigen is unknown.

The starting material was peripheral blood, obtained in a trial of Ad26.COV2.S vaccine versus placebo. The receptor was derived from a person between 18 and 65 years old who received the Ad26.COV2.S COVID-19 vaccine or a placebo. V usage is TRBV5-6 and J usage is TRBJ1-2, with no clear D. The CDR3 sequence: CASSRTPRDYGYTF. In nucleotides, the CDR3 is TGTGCCAGCAGCAGGACCCCAAGGGACTATGGCTACACCTTC.